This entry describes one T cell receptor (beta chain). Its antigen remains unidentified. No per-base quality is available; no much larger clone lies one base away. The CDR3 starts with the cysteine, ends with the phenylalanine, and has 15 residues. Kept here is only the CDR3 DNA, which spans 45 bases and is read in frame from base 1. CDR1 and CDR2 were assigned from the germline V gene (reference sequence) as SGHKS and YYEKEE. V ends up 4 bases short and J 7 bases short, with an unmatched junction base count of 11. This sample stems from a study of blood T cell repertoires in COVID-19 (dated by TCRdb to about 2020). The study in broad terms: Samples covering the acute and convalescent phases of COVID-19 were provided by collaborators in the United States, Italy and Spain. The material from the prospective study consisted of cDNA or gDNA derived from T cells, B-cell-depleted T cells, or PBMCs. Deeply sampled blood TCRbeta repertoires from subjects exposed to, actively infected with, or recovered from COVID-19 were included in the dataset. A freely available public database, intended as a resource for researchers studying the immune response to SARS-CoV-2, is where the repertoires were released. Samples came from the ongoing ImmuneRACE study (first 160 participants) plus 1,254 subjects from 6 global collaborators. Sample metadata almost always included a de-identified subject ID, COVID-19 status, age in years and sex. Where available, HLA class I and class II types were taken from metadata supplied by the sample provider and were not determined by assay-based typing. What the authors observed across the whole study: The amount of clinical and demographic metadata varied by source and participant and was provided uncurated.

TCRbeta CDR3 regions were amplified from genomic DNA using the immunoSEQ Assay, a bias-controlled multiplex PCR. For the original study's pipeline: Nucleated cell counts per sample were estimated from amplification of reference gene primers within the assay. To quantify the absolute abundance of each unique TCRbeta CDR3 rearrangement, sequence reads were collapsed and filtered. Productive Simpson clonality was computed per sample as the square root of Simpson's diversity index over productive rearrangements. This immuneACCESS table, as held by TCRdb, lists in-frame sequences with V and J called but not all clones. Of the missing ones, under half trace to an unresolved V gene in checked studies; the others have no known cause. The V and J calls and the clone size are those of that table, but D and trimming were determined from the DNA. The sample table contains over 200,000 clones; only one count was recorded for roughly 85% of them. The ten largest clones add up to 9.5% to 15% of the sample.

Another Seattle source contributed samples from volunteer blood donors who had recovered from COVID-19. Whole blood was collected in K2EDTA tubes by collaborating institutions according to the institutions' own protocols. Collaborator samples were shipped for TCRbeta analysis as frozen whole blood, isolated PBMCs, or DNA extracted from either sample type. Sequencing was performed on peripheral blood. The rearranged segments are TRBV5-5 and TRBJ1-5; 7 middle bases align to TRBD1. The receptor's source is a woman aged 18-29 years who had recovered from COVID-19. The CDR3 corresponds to CASSLRAGGRQPQHF. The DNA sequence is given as TGTGCCAGCAGCCTCCGGGCAGGGGGGAGGCAGCCCCAGCATTTT.